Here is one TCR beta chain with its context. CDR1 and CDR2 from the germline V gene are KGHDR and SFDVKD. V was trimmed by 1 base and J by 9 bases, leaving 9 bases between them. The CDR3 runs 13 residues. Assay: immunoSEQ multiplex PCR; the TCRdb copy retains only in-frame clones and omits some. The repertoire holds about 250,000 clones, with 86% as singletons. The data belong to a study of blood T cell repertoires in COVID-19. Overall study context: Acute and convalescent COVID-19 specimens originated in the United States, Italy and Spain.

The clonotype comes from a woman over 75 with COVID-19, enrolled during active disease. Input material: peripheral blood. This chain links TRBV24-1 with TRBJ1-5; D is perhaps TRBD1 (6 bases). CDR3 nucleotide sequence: TGTGCCACCAGTGATTTCGGCAGGGGGCCCCAGCATTTT. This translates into CATSDFGRGPQHF.